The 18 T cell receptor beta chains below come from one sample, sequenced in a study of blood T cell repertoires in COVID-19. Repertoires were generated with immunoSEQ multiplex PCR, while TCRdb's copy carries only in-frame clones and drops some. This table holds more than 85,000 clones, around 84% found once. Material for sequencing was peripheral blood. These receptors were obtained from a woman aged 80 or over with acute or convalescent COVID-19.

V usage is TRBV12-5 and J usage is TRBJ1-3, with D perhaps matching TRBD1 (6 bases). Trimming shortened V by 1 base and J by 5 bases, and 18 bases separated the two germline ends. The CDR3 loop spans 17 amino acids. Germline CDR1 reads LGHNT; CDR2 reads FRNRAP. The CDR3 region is CASGLDGGARERNTIYF. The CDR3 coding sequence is TGTGCTAGTGGTTTGGATGGGGGGGCTAGGGAGCGAAACACCATATATTTT.

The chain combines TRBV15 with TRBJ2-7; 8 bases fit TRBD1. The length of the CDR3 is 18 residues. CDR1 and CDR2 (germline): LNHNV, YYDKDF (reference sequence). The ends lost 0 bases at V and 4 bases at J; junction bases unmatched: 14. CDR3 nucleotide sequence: TGTGCCACCAGCAGAGATCATTTTCGGACAGGGAAAAAGTACGAGCAGTACGTC. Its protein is CATSRDHFRTGKKYEQYV.

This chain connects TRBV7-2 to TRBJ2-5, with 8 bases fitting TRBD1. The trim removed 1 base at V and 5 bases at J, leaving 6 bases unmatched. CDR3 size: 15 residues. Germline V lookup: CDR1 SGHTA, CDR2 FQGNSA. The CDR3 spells CASSLEAGGWETQYF. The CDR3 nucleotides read TGTGCCAGCAGCTTAGAGGCAGGGGGCTGGGAGACCCAGTACTTC.

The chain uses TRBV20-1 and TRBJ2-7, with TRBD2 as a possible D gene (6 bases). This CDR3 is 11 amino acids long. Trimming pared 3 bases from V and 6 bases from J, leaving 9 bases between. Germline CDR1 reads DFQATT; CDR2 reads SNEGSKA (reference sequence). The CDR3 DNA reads TGCAGTGCTAGTGCTAGCGCCGAGCAGTACTTC. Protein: CSASASAEQYF.

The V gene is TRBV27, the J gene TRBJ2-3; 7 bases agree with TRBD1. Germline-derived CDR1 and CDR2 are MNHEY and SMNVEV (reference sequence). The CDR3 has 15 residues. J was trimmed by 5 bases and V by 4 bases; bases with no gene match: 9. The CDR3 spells CASSSGGVGGDTQYF. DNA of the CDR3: TGTGCCAGCAGTTCAGGGGGAGTAGGAGGAGATACGCAGTATTTT.

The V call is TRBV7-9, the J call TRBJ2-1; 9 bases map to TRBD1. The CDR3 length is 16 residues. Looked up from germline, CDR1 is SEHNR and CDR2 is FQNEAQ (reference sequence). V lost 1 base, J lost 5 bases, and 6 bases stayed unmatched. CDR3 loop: CASSLVEGQGNNEQFF. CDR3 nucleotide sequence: TGTGCCAGCAGCTTAGTGGAGGGACAGGGTAACAATGAGCAGTTCTTC.

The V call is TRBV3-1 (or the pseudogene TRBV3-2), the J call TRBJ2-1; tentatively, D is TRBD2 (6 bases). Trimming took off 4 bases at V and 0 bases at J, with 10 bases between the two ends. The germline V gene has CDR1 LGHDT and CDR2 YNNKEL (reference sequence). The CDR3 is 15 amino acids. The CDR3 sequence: CASSLRERSYNEQFF. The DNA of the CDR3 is TGTGCCAGCAGCCTGCGGGAACGCTCCTACAATGAGCAGTTCTTC.

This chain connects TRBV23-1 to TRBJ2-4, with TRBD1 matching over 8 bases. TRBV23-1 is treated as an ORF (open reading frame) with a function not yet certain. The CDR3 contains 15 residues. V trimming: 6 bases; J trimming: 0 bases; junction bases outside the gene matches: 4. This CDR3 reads CASRTTGVAKNIQYF. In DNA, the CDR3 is TGCGCCAGCAGAACGACAGGGGTAGCCAAAAACATTCAGTACTTC.

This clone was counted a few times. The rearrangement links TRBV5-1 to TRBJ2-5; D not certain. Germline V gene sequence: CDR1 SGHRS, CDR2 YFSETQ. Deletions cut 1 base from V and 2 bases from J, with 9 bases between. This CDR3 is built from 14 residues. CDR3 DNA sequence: TGCGCCAGCAGCTTGACGATCAGGCAAGAGACCCAGTACTTC. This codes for CASSLTIRQETQYF.

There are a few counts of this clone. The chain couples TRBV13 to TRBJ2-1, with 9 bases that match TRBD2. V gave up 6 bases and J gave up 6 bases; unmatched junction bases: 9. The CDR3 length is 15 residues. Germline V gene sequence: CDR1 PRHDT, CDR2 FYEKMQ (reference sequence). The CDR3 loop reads CASSQAGGPVNEQFF. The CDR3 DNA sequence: TGTGCCAGCAGTCAGGCGGGAGGGCCGGTCAATGAGCAGTTCTTC.

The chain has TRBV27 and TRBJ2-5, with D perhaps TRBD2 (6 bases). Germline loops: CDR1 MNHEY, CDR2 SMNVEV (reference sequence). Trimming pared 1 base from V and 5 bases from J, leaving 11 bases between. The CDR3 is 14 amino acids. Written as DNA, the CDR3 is TGTGCCAGCAGTTTATGGGCTAGCGTCGAGACCCAGTACTTC. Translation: CASSLWASVETQYF.

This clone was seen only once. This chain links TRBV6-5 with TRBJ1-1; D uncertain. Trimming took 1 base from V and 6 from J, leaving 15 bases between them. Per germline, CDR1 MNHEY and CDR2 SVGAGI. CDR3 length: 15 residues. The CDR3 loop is CASSYYAGSPSEAFF. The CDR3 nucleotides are TGTGCCAGCAGTTACTACGCCGGGTCCCCTTCTGAAGCTTTCTTT.

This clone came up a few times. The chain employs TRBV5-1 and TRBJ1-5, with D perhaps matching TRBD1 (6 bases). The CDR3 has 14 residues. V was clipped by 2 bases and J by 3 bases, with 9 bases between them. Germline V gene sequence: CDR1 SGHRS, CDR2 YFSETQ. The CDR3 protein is CASSFGGLNQPQHF. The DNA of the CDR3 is TGCGCCAGCAGCTTCGGGGGGCTCAATCAGCCCCAGCATTTT.

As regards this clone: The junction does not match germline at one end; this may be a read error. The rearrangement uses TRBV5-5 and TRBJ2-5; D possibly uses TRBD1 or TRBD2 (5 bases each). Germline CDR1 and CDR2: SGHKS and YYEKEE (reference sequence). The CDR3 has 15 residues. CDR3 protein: CASRLGPQGEVTQYF. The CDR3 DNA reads TGTGCCAGCAGGTTGGGACCCCAAGGGGAAGTGACCCAGTACTTC.

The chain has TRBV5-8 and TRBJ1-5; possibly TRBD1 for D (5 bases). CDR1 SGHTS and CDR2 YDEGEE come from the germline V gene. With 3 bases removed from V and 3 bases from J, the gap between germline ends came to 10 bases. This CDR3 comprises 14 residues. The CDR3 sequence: CASSWRQTNQPQHF. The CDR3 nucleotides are TGTGCCAGCAGCTGGAGACAGACCAATCAGCCCCAGCATTTT.

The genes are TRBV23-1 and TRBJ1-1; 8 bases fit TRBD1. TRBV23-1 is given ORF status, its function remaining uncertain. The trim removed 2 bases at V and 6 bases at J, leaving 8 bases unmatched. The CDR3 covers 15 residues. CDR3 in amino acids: CASSQEPGGAAEAFF. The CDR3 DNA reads TGCGCCAGCAGTCAAGAGCCAGGGGGCGCCGCTGAAGCTTTCTTT.

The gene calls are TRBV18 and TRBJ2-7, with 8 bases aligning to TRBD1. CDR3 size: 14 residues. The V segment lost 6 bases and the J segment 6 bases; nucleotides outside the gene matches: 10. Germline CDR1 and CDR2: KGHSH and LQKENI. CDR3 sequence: CASSEDRVFGEQYF. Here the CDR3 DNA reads TGTGCCAGCTCGGAGGACAGGGTGTTTGGCGAGCAGTACTTC.

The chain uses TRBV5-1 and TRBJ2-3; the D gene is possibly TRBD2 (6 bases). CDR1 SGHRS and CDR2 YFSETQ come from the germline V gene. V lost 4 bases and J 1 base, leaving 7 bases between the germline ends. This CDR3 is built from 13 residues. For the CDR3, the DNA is TGCGCCAGCAGCCCGGGAGGCACAGATACGCAGTATTTT. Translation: CASSPGGTDTQYF.